These 22 T cell receptor beta chains were all obtained from the same sample, sequenced in a study of T cells in Graves' hyperthyroidism and ophthalmopathy. TCR beta CDR3 region amplification was performed from RNA transcripts. The HTBI primer set served for first-round RT-PCR of the TCR CDR3. In TCRdb, the multiplex PCR reads were re-called with MiXCR into one record per CDR3 protein. The sample carries roughly 800,000 distinct CDR3 sequences, around 38% recorded once. The sequencing sample was made of blood. These receptors were collected from a man aged 18 to 35 with Graves' hyperthyroidism.

This chain joins TRBV24-1 and TRBJ2-1; no clear D gene. The CDR3 consists of 12 residues. The germline V gene encodes CDR1 KGHDR and CDR2 SFDVKD. With 0 bases removed from V and 7 bases from J, the gap between germline ends came to 3 bases. The CDR3 DNA reads TGTGCCACCAGTGATTTGGAGAATGAGCAGTTCTTC. It is translated as CATSDLENEQFF.

In its sample, this clonotype was seen many times. The chain links TRBV12-3 or TRBV12-4 to TRBJ1-1; D is perhaps TRBD1 (6 bases). The CDR3 has 14 amino acids. The V end lost 5 bases, the J end lost 0 bases, and 10 bases lay between the germline ends. The CDR3 bases are TGTGCCAGCAGTCCAAGGGGGGTGAACACTGAAGCTTTCTTT. This translates into CASSPRGVNTEAFF.

The chain joins TRBV7-2 to TRBJ2-7; 10 bases fit TRBD2. The V gene's germline CDR1 is SGHTA and CDR2 FQGNSA. This CDR3 region has 15 residues. After removal of 4 bases from V and 3 bases from J, the junction contained 6 bases not matched to a gene. The CDR3 DNA reads as TGTGCCAGCAGCTCAGGACTAGCGGAGAACTACGAGCAGTACTTC. As protein: CASSSGLAENYEQYF.

This clonotype is a singleton in its sample. One end of the junction varies from germline; a read error may be responsible. V gene TRBV7-2 combines with J gene TRBJ1-3; no clear D. Germline assignment: CDR1 SGHTA and CDR2 FQGNSA. The CDR3 consists of 13 residues. The CDR3 reads CASSLEGGNTIHF. CDR3 nucleotides: TGTGCCAGCAGCCTAGAAGGCGGAAACACCATACATTTT.

To note about this clonotype: This may arise from a read error, as a much more abundant clone is one base away. The missing conserved phenylalanine or tryptophan at the end of this CDR3 makes a read error likely. This chain joins TRBV19 and TRBJ1-6; a possible D gene is TRBD1 (6 bases). Trimming cost V 8 bases and J 8 bases, with 10 bases left between them. Germline assignment: CDR1 LNHDA and CDR2 SQIVND (reference sequence). This CDR3 region has 12 residues. The CDR3 sequence: CASGQPDSPLHL. CDR3 sequence (DNA): TGTGCCAGTGGACAGCCAGATTCACCCCTCCACCTT.

This chain uses TRBV2 with TRBJ2-2, with TRBD1 as a possible D gene (6 bases). The CDR3 is made up of 16 amino acids. Germline V CDR1 and CDR2: SNHLY, FYNNEI. V dropped 5 bases and J dropped 0 bases, with 13 bases sitting between them. The CDR3 reads CASSPPRQANTGELFF. The CDR3 DNA follows: TGTGCCAGCAGTCCTCCTCGACAGGCGAACACCGGGGAGCTGTTTTTT.

The genes are TRBV12-3 or TRBV12-4 and TRBJ2-7, with a possible D match to TRBD1 (5 bases). Trimming left V 6 bases short and J 6 bases short, with 12 bases between. The CDR3 contains 12 residues. The CDR3: CASRGLPPEQYF. In DNA form, the CDR3 reads TGTGCCAGCAGGGGGCTACCACCCGAGCAGTACTTC.

In nucleotides, the CDR3 is TGCGCCAGCAGTGATGACGATACGCAGTATTTT. The encoded protein is CASSDDDTQYF. The chain has TRBV10-2 and TRBJ2-3; no clear D. The V end lost 3 bases, the J end lost 6 bases, and 4 bases lay between the germline ends. Looked up from germline, CDR1 is WSHSY and CDR2 is SAAADI. The length of the CDR3 is 11 residues.

This clonotype has ten or more counts. The J gene is TRBJ1-6, the V gene TRBV2, with D perhaps TRBD1 (5 bases). The CDR3 extends over 15 amino acids. CDR1 is SNHLY and CDR2 is FYNNEI in the germline V gene. The ends were cut back, 7 bases at V and 5 bases at J, with 15 bases in the middle. The CDR3 DNA reads as TGTGCCAGCATGAACCGGGACGGAGATAATTCACCCCTCCACTTT. Its protein is CASMNRDGDNSPLHF.

The chain links TRBV5-8 to TRBJ1-5; D call uncertain. CDR1 SGHTS and CDR2 YDEGEE come from the germline V gene. The V end lost 4 bases, the J end lost 11 bases, and 13 bases lay between the germline ends. The CDR3 extends over 12 amino acids. CDR3: CASSPQLRAQHF. As DNA, the CDR3 is TGTGCCAGCAGCCCCCAGCTGAGGGCCCAGCATTTT.

The chain recombines TRBV25-1 with TRBJ2-5; D is unclear. Trimming left V 3 bases short and J 7 bases short, with 21 bases between. The germline CDR1 and CDR2 sequences are MGHDK and SYGVNS. The CDR3 covers 16 residues. The CDR3: CASSDTRPEAGGTQYF. The CDR3 nucleotides are TGTGCCAGCAGTGATACGCGGCCCGAGGCCGGTGGGACCCAGTACTTC.

This clonotype has only a few counts. This chain uses TRBV5-1 with TRBJ2-7; D is ambiguous. Between the trimmed V and J ends, which lost 3 bases and 7 bases, there was a span of 8 bases. This CDR3 region has 11 residues. Germline V CDR1 and CDR2: SGHRS, YFSETQ. CDR3 residues: CASSYDREQYF. The CDR3 nucleotides are TGCGCCAGCAGCTATGATAGGGAGCAGTACTTC.

About this clonotype: The junction departs from the called germline gene at one end, perhaps through a read error. The chain couples TRBV5-1 to TRBJ2-6; D is perhaps TRBD1 (5 bases). In germline, CDR1 is SGHRS, CDR2 YFSETQ. There are 16 residues in the CDR3. The CDR3 region has the DNA TGTGCCAGCAGCTTCCTACAGGTCTCTGGGGCCAACGTCCTGACTTTC. Its translation: CASSFLQVSGANVLTF.

This clonotype has at least ten counts. In DNA, the CDR3 is TGTGCCAGCAGCGTAGAAGGGGATGGCGAGCAGTACTTC. Protein product: CASSVEGDGEQYF. This chain connects TRBV9 to TRBJ2-7; D is possibly TRBD1 (5 bases). Trimming removed 0 bases from V and 6 bases from J, with 10 bases in between. CDR1 and CDR2 from the germline V gene are SGDLS and YYNGEE. The CDR3 spans 13 residues.

This chain uses TRBV5-4 with TRBJ2-7; 11 positions agree with TRBD2. Germline-derived CDR1 and CDR2 are SGHNT and YYREEE (reference sequence). The length of the CDR3 is 14 residues. J was trimmed by 6 bases and V by 6 bases; bases with no gene match: 8. The DNA for the CDR3 is TGTGCCAGCAACTCCGGGACTAGCGGCGCCGAGCAGTACTTC. Translated: CASNSGTSGAEQYF.

This clonotype was recorded many times. The junction departs from germline at one end; a sequencing error may be responsible. The V call is TRBV7-2, the J call TRBJ1-1; D might be TRBD1 (6 bases). This CDR3 region has 14 residues. The germline V gene has CDR1 SGHTA and CDR2 FQGNSA. The DNA for the CDR3 is TGCGCCAGCAGCCCTCCGGGACAGAACACTGAAGCTTTCTTT. This gives the protein CASSPPGQNTEAFF.

The rearrangement joins TRBV2 to TRBJ2-6; 7 nucleotides agree with TRBD2. With 5 bases clipped from V and 0 bases from J, the junction kept 7 bases outside the gene matches. The germline V gene has CDR1 SNHLY and CDR2 FYNNEI. The CDR3 covers 17 residues. CDR3 residues: CASSKGLLSSGANVLTF. CDR3 DNA sequence: TGTGCCAGCAGTAAGGGACTACTGAGCTCTGGGGCCAACGTCCTGACTTTC. Based on the CDR3 plus reference TRBV2 and TRBJ2-6, the full variable domain is EPEVTQTPSHQVTQMGQEVILRCVPISNHLYFYWYRQILGQKVEFLVSFYNNEISEKSEIFDDQFSVERPDGSNFTLKIRSTKLEDSAMYFCASSKGLLSSGANVLTFGAGSRLTVL.

The V call is TRBV19, the J call TRBJ1-5; 7 nucleotides match TRBD1. V dropped 9 bases and J dropped 9; count of bases not matched to a gene: 17. The CDR3 totals 15 residues. Germline loops: CDR1 LNHDA, CDR2 SQIVND (reference sequence). The CDR3: CASRHDRVSSSPQHF. CDR3 in DNA: TGTGCCAGCAGACATGACAGGGTATCTTCGTCGCCCCAGCATTTT.

The chain carries TRBV27 and TRBJ1-4; D is unclear. Trimming left V 0 bases short and J 6 bases short, with 8 bases between. This CDR3 comprises 14 residues. The V gene's germline CDR1 is MNHEY and CDR2 SMNVEV (reference sequence). The CDR3 DNA sequence: TGTGCCAGCAGTTTATCAGGAGTCCATGAAAAACTGTTTTTT. This codes for CASSLSGVHEKLFF.

The chain couples TRBV12-3 or TRBV12-4 to TRBJ2-7, with D maybe TRBD1 (5 bases). The V and J ends lost 6 bases and 6 bases respectively, with 12 bases between them. The CDR3 covers 12 residues. The CDR3: CASRESGLEQYF. In DNA form, the CDR3 reads TGTGCCAGCAGGGAGTCAGGGCTCGAGCAGTACTTC.

This clonotype showed up many times. The chain combines TRBV15 with TRBJ1-4; D remains ambiguous. V was pared by 5 bases and J by 0 bases, with 10 bases between. The CDR3 runs 15 residues. CDR1 and CDR2 from the germline V gene are LNHNV and YYDKDF (reference sequence). The CDR3 DNA follows: TGTGCCACCAGCTTCCGACGGTCAACTAATGAAAAACTGTTTTTT. This sequence encodes CATSFRRSTNEKLFF.

The chain joins TRBV9 to TRBJ2-2; D may be TRBD1 (6 bases). The V end was cut by 4 bases, the J end by 4 bases, with 14 bases between. CDR3 length: 15 amino acids. The germline V gene encodes CDR1 SGDLS and CDR2 YYNGEE. The CDR3 here is CASSLRDTFTGELFF. The CDR3 DNA reads as TGTGCCAGCAGCCTCCGGGACACCTTCACCGGGGAGCTGTTTTTT.